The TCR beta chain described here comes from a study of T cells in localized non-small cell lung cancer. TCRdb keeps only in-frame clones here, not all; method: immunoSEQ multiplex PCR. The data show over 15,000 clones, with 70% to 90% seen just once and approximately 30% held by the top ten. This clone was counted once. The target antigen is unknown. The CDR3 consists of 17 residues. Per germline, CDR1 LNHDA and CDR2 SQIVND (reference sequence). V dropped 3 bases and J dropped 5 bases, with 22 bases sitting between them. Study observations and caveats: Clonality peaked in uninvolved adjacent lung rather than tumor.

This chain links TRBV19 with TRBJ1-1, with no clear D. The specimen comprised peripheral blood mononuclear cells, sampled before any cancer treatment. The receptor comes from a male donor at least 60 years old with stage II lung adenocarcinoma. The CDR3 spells CASSILKVEGRWTEAFF. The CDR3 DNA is TGTGCCAGTAGTATTTTAAAGGTAGAAGGGAGGTGGACTGAAGCTTTCTTT.